A single sample gave rise to the 23 T cell receptor beta chains below, sequenced in a study of vaccination effects on CD4 cells after COVID-19. Antigen specificity for these receptors is unknown. Only in-frame clones appear in the TCRdb table, and some are missing; sequencing was by immunoSEQ multiplex PCR. The table lists 70,000 or so clones, roughly 73% of them singletons. Viral peptide pool expansion of antigen-specific CD4+ T cells preceded sequencing in the ViraFEST assay. Having been cultured for roughly 11 days, the cells underwent CD4+ T cell isolation. PCR showed that the person got SARS-CoV-2 infection at some point between March and December 2020. Sample: CD4+ T cells from PBMCs cultured with HIV peptides, taken before COVID-19 vaccination. This sample's subset: HIV-1 Nef peptide pool negative control/reference culture. Receptor source: a human donor who had a prior SARS-CoV-2 infection.

V usage is TRBV6-1 and J usage is TRBJ2-6; no reliable D call. Germline CDR1 MNHNS, CDR2 SASEGT. The V end was cut by 0 bases, the J end by 0 bases, with 6 bases between. CDR3 length equals 16 residues. DNA for the CDR3: TGTGCCAGCAGTGAAGCGGCACGCTCTGGGGCCAACGTCCTGACTTTC. As protein: CASSEAARSGANVLTF.

This chain connects TRBV12-5 to TRBJ1-4; D possibly corresponds to TRBD1 (5 bases). Germline assignment: CDR1 LGHNT and CDR2 FRNRAP. V dropped 0 bases and J dropped 5 bases, with 13 bases sitting between them. The CDR3 is 16 residues long. CDR3 residues: CASGLVRGGGNEKLFF. The CDR3 coding sequence is TGTGCTAGTGGTTTGGTACGTGGCGGGGGAAATGAAAAACTGTTTTTT.

CDR3 DNA: TGCGCCAGCAGCCAAGAAGGAGTGGCTAGCGGATTCACAGATACGCAGTATTTT. Amino acids: CASSQEGVASGFTDTQYF. The chain employs TRBV4-1 and TRBJ2-3, with 7 bases fitting TRBD2. CDR3 size: 18 residues. Germline V gene data show CDR1 as MGHRA and CDR2 as YSYEKL. The junction had 11 bases not matched to a gene; V was cut back by 0 bases and J by 2 bases.

This chain joins TRBV6-2 or TRBV6-3 and TRBJ2-3, with D maybe TRBD2 (6 bases). CDR1 is MNHEY, CDR2 SVGEGT, per germline. There are 13 residues in the CDR3. V dropped 1 base and J dropped 6 bases, with 8 bases sitting between them. CDR3 sequence: CASSYYREDTQYF. In DNA, the CDR3 is TGTGCCAGCAGTTACTATCGGGAGGATACGCAGTATTTT.

The chain employs TRBV30 and TRBJ1-3, with D perhaps matching TRBD1 (6 bases). The CDR3 contains 16 residues. Trimming stripped 3 bases from V and 3 bases from J, with 18 bases between. CDR1 is GTSNPN and CDR2 is SVGIG in the germline V gene (reference sequence). CDR3 sequence: CAWSINLGQIGNTIYF. In DNA form, the CDR3 reads TGTGCCTGGAGCATAAACCTTGGACAGATTGGAAACACCATATATTTT.

V and J are TRBV2 and TRBJ1-5, with 9 positions matching TRBD1. Germline V gives CDR1 SNHLY, CDR2 FYNNEI. This CDR3 contains 14 residues. J gave up 7 bases and V 5 bases, and 6 bases lay outside the gene matches. CDR3 residues: CASSLDRGNQPQHF. CDR3 coding DNA: TGTGCCAGCAGTTTGGACAGGGGAAACCAGCCCCAGCATTTT.

The J gene is TRBJ2-5, the V gene TRBV11-3; 10 bases align to TRBD1. The CDR3 spans 14 residues. J lost 4 bases, V lost 5 bases, and 4 bases had no gene match. The germline CDR1 and CDR2 sequences are SGHNT and YENEEA. The CDR3 protein is CASSRDRGRETQYF. In nucleotides, the CDR3 is TGTGCCAGCAGCCGGGACAGGGGTAGAGAGACCCAGTACTTC.

CDR3 DNA: TGTGCCAGCAGCTTGGACAGCTCCTACGAGCAGTACTTC. Amino acids: CASSLDSSYEQYF. The chain combines TRBV7-3 with TRBJ2-7, with TRBD1 as a possible D gene (6 bases). The germline V gene encodes CDR1 SGHTA and CDR2 FQGTGA. V lost 3 bases, J lost 0 bases, and 6 bases lay in between. CDR3 length: 13 amino acids.

The rearrangement joins TRBV3-1 (or the pseudogene TRBV3-2) to TRBJ1-1, with a tentative D call TRBD1 (5 bases). The CDR3 has 13 residues. V was pared by 8 bases and J by 4 bases, with 14 bases between. Germline values: CDR1 LGHDT, CDR2 YNNKEL (reference sequence). CDR3 sequence: CASEAGGVTEAFF. CDR3 DNA: TGTGCCAGCGAAGCGGGGGGGGTCACTGAAGCTTTCTTT.

In the case of this clone: The junction departs from the called germline gene at one end, perhaps through a read error. The chain has TRBV6-2 or TRBV6-3 and TRBJ1-6; tentative D call: TRBD1 (6 bases). The germline gives CDR1 MNHEY, CDR2 SVGEGT. CDR3 length: 11 amino acids. CDR3 in DNA: TGTGCCACCAGTCAGGGGACACCCCTCCACTTT. Its translation: CATSQGTPLHF.

The CDR3: CASSSNRGDSFSSYNEQFF. The CDR3, as DNA: TGTGCCAGCAGCTCGAACCGGGGAGACTCGTTTAGCTCCTACAATGAGCAGTTCTTC. The V gene is TRBV7-9, the J gene TRBJ2-1, with a weak D call TRBD2 (5 bases). V was cut by 4 bases and J by 0 bases, with 22 bases left in between. CDR1 is SEHNR and CDR2 is FQNEAQ in the germline V gene (reference sequence). The CDR3 is made up of 19 amino acids.

The V call is TRBV24-1, the J call TRBJ2-3; no clear D. Trimming stripped 4 bases from V and 8 bases from J, with 6 bases between. The germline V gene has CDR1 KGHDR and CDR2 SFDVKD. This CDR3 has 11 residues. CDR3 sequence (DNA): TGTGCCACCAGTGACAGTCTTACGCAGTATTTT. It yields the protein CATSDSLTQYF.

The chain recombines TRBV5-4 with TRBJ1-1; TRBD1 matches at 8 bases. V dropped 2 bases and J dropped 7; count of bases not matched to a gene: 7. Looked up from germline, CDR1 is SGHNT and CDR2 is YYREEE (reference sequence). The CDR3 is made up of 14 amino acids. CDR3 sequence: CASSLGQGRGEAFF. The CDR3 DNA reads TGTGCCAGCAGCTTAGGACAGGGTAGGGGTGAAGCTTTCTTT.

This chain joins TRBV7-6 and TRBJ2-5; D tentatively fits TRBD1 or TRBD2 (5 bases each). Per germline, CDR1 SGHVS and CDR2 FNYEAQ. Trimming pared 0 bases from V and 2 bases from J, leaving 22 bases between. The CDR3 sequence is 19 residues long. CDR3 in amino acids: CASSLAGAEGRSKQETQYF. The CDR3 DNA follows: TGTGCCAGCAGCTTAGCCGGGGCGGAAGGACGAAGCAAACAAGAGACCCAGTACTTC. The variable domain in full, with the rest retrieved from reference TRBV7-6 and TRBJ2-5, is GAGVSQSPRYKVTKRGQDVALRCDPISGHVSLYWYRQALGQGPEFLTYFNYEAQQDKSGLPNDRFSAERPEGSISTLTIQRTEQRDSAMYRCASSLAGAEGRSKQETQYFGPGTRLLVL.

The rearrangement joins TRBV5-6 to TRBJ2-7; no clear D. V was trimmed by 0 bases and J by 1 base, leaving 11 bases between them. The CDR3 spans 15 residues. The V gene's germline CDR1 is SGHDT and CDR2 YYEEEE. CDR3 nucleotides: TGTGCCAGCAGCTTGGGTCCAGCACAGTCCTACGAGCAGTACTTC. Encoded protein: CASSLGPAQSYEQYF.

The rearrangement uses TRBV6-1 and TRBJ2-7; 7 nucleotides match TRBD1. CDR3 size: 16 residues. Germline V CDR1 and CDR2: MNHNS, SASEGT. With V trimmed by 4 bases and J by 0 bases, 9 bases remained unmatched. For the CDR3, the DNA is TGTGCCAGCAGTGTCGTCCGGGACAGAGACTCCTACGAGCAGTACTTC. Protein product: CASSVVRDRDSYEQYF.

The chain carries TRBV4-3 and TRBJ2-1; D might be TRBD2 (5 bases). This CDR3 region has 17 residues. The V gene's germline CDR1 is LGHNA and CDR2 YSLEER. V lost 2 bases, J lost 6 bases, and 20 bases lay in between. CDR3 sequence (DNA): TGCGCCAGCAGCCAACGTTGGAGGCTAGCTATGGGCAATGAGCAGTTCTTC. It translates to CASSQRWRLAMGNEQFF.

The CDR3 DNA reads TGTGCCTGGAGTGGAGGTATCCATGGCTACACCTTC. As protein: CAWSGGIHGYTF. The genes are TRBV30 and TRBJ1-2, with D unresolved. There are 12 residues in the CDR3. Germline CDR1 reads GTSNPN; CDR2 reads SVGIG (reference sequence). V dropped 1 base and J dropped 6 bases, with 9 bases sitting between them.

The rearrangement uses TRBV18 and TRBJ1-4; unclear D gene. This CDR3 is built from 16 residues. Germline V lookup: CDR1 KGHSH, CDR2 LQKENI. With 3 bases removed from V and 0 bases from J, the gap between germline ends came to 11 bases. The CDR3, as DNA: TGTGCCAGCTCACCCCCTCGACCAACAACTAATGAAAAACTGTTTTTT. It translates to CASSPPRPTTNEKLFF.

CDR3 nucleotides: TGCAGTGCTAGCCCGGGAGAAGAAGCTTTCTTT. Translating it yields CSASPGEEAFF. V and J are TRBV20-1 and TRBJ1-1; D unresolved. The CDR3 runs 11 residues. Between the trimmed V and J ends, which lost 3 bases and 8 bases, there was a span of 10 bases. Germline V gives CDR1 DFQATT, CDR2 SNEGSKA (reference sequence).

This chain joins TRBV5-4 and TRBJ1-6; TRBD1 agrees at 7 bases. CDR1 and CDR2 (germline): SGHNT, YYREEE (reference sequence). Trimming cost V 4 bases and J 10 bases; bases outside gene matches: 11. The CDR3 totals 15 residues. The CDR3 region has the DNA TGTGCCAGCAGCCAGGGGAGCCAGGGGGGATCACCCCTCCACTTT. This sequence encodes CASSQGSQGGSPLHF.

The V and J genes are TRBV12-3 or TRBV12-4 and TRBJ1-1; D gene ambiguous. Trimming removed 3 bases from V and 1 base from J, with 6 bases in between. The CDR3 covers 13 residues. CDR3 loop: CASSFGQNTEAFF. In nucleotides, the CDR3 is TGTGCCAGCAGTTTCGGGCAGAACACTGAAGCTTTCTTT.

The rearrangement joins TRBV11-2 to TRBJ2-1; no clear D. Germline V CDR1 and CDR2: SGHAT, FQNNGV. The CDR3 spans 14 residues. The V gene lost 0 bases and the J gene lost 10 bases, with 13 bases spanning the gap. The chain's CDR3 is CASSLDVQVKEQFF. Written as DNA, the CDR3 is TGTGCCAGCAGCTTAGATGTCCAGGTAAAGGAGCAGTTCTTC.